This T cell receptor beta chain was recorded in a study of regulatory T cells in long-lasting Graves disease. General study results and limits: Patients with persistent Graves' had lower TCR diversity than newly diagnosed patients. TRBV28, TRBJ1-2 and TRBJ2-5 emerged as the favored segments in persistent disease.

For TCR beta, libraries came from iRepertoire HTBI primers and Arm-PCR of CDR3 regions. TCRdb itself ran the multiplex PCR reads through MiXCR, one entry per CDR3 protein. The sample lists about 400,000 distinct CDR3 sequences; approximately 15% were seen once. Germline CDR1 SEHNR, CDR2 FQNEAQ (reference sequence). CDR3 length: 13 residues. Time point described: newly diagnosed GD, antithyroid drugs for less than 3 months. The TCR library was made from RNA extracted from PBMCs. Comment on this clonotype: Its antigen is still unknown. A much larger clone differs by one base, so this may be a read error.

This sample also appeared in a second study, on T cells in Graves' hyperthyroidism and ophthalmopathy. That work contributes: Diagnostic decisions used clinical symptoms, serum thyroxine and TRAb, thyroid ultrasound and orbital computed tomography. Blood samples included most of the expanded thyroid clonotypes exceeding 0.001.

This sample comprised peripheral blood mononuclear cells (PBMCs), obtained at new diagnosis, from a patient treated with antithyroid drugs. This TCR came from a middle-aged woman with Graves disease. The rearrangement links TRBV7-9 to TRBJ2-3; 9 positions agree with TRBD1. Here the CDR3 reads CVSSLWDRVTQYF. CDR3 in DNA: TGTGTCAGCAGCCTATGGGACAGGGTTACGCAGTATTTT.